This TCR beta chain emerged from a study of blood T cell repertoires in COVID-19. In the authors' workflow: By means of reference gene primer amplification, nucleated cell counts were estimated. Repertoires were generated with immunoSEQ multiplex PCR, while TCRdb's copy carries only in-frame clones and drops some. V, J and clone size derive from that table, while D and trimming were established from the DNA sequence. Counted here are roughly 250,000 clones, approximately 90% occurring once; the ten biggest clones make up approximately 7.9%. This clone was seen only a few times. This CDR3 spans 17 amino acids. Germline V lookup: CDR1 DFQATT, CDR2 SNEGSKA (reference sequence). The J segment lost 0 bases and the V segment lost 3 bases, leaving 9 bases of the junction unmatched.

Sequencing input: peripheral blood. This receptor was obtained from a man in his sixties who had recovered from COVID-19. This sequence joins TRBV20-1 and TRBJ2-1; 9 bases are shared with TRBD2. DNA of the CDR3: TGCAGTGCTAGTTCCCTAGCGGGGAGTAGCTCCTACAATGAGCAGTTCTTC. Translation: CSASSLAGSSSYNEQFF.